This is a list of T cell receptor beta chains from one sample in a study of cytomegalovirus exposure and HLA in healthy donors. The repertoire was sequenced with immunoSEQ multiplex PCR; TCRdb's copy has only in-frame clones and lacks some. In the table there are 200,000 to 250,000 clones, approximately 70% of which are singletons. Sequencing used PBMCs. These receptor sequences come from a man aged 40-49 years in good health and CMV-seropositive. The CDR3 runs from the conserved cysteine through the conserved F or W. D genes are given only for firm matches. Expanded clones are given a class, and other clones once, few, many or no size at all.

J gene	clone size	V gene	D gene	CDR3 DNA	CDR3 protein
TRBJ1-1	-	TRBV6-1	-	TGTGCCAGCAGTAGACGGGGGAACACTGAAGCTTTCTTT	CASSRRGNTEAFF
TRBJ1-1	few	TRBV5-1	TRBD1	TGCGCCAGCAGCTTGGGACAGGGGGGGACTGAAGCTTTCTTT	CASSLGQGGTEAFF
TRBJ2-5	-	TRBV6-5	TRBD2	TGTGCCAGCAGTTACAATCCCGCGGGGGGGCAAGAGACCCAGTACTTC	CASSYNPAGGQETQYF
TRBJ1-1	-	TRBV7-3	-	TGTGCCAGCAGCTTACAGGGCGGGGGGAACACTGAAGCTTTCTTT	CASSLQGGGNTEAFF
TRBJ1-6	-	TRBV5-4	TRBD1	TGTGCCAGCAGCTCCCGGGACAGGGGGAATTCACCCCTCCACTTT	CASSSRDRGNSPLHF
TRBJ1-6	-	TRBV10-3	TRBD1	TGTGCCATCAGCCGGGACAGGGGAATTTCACCCCTCCACTTT	CAISRDRGISPLHF
TRBJ1-1	-	TRBV6-1	-	TGTGCCAGCAGTGAAGAAGGGGGTGGGGTCAGGGGCAGGCGCACTGAAGCTTTCTTT	CASSEEGGGVRGRRTEAFF
TRBJ2-1	few	TRBV7-9	TRBD2	TGTGCCAGCAGCCCGGAGGGACTAGCGGGGGGGTTATCCTACAATGAGCAGTTCTTC	CASSPEGLAGGLSYNEQFF
TRBJ1-1	-	TRBV28	-	TGTGCCAGCGGAAACAGGGTGGACACTGAAGCTTTCTTT	CASGNRVDTEAFF
TRBJ1-1	-	TRBV7-2	TRBD1	TGTGCCAGCAGCTTAGCACAGGGGGCGGGAGCTTTCTTT	CASSLAQGAGAFF
TRBJ1-1	-	TRBV16	TRBD1	TGTGCCAGCAGCCAGATCCGGGACAGGGGTTTCACTGAAGCTTTCTTT	CASSQIRDRGFTEAFF
TRBJ2-1	-	TRBV9	-	TGTGCCAGCAGCCGGGGGACCGATTACAATGAGCAGTTCTTC	CASSRGTDYNEQFF
TRBJ2-7	few	TRBV2	TRBD1	TGTGCCAGCAGTTCGGGACAGATGATTAACTCCTACGAGCAGTACTTC	CASSSGQMINSYEQYF
TRBJ2-5	-	TRBV18	TRBD1	TGTGCCAGCTCACTCTCCGGGACAGAGAACCAAGAGACCCAGTACTTC	CASSLSGTENQETQYF
TRBJ1-1	-	TRBV7-9	-	TGTGCCAGCAGCTTACCAGGGGTGGGAACTGAAGCTTTCTTT	CASSLPGVGTEAFF
TRBJ2-5	-	TRBV15	TRBD1	TGTGCCACCAGCACCCCTGAGTGGGACAGTGCTGGGACCCAGTACTTC	CATSTPEWDSAGTQYF
TRBJ1-2	few	TRBV7-9	-	TGTTCCAGCAGCTTAGCGTTCGATGGCTACACCTTC	CSSSLAFDGYTF
TRBJ2-3	-	TRBV7-9	TRBD2	TGTGTCCTGGCAGCGGGGGGGGAAGATACGCAGTATTTT	CVLAAGGEDTQYF
TRBJ2-7	-	TRBV27	TRBD2	TGTGCCAGCAGTCTTAGCGGGGGCCTCCCCCACGAGCAGTACTTC	CASSLSGGLPHEQYF
TRBJ2-5	-	TRBV5-1	-	TGCGCCAGCAGCTTGGAAGTGGGCCCCCAAGAGACCCAGTACTTC	CASSLEVGPQETQYF
TRBJ2-2	few	TRBV15	-	TGTGCCACCAGCACTGGGAGGAGGGCGACCACCGGGGAGCTGTTTTTT	CATSTGRRATTGELFF
TRBJ2-1	-	TRBV2	TRBD2	TGTGCCAGCAGTGAAGTTGGGACTAGGGGGGGGAGCTCCTACAATGAGCAGTTCTTC	CASSEVGTRGGSSYNEQFF
TRBJ2-2	-	TRBV21-1	-	TGTGCCAGCAGCAACAGGTCGGCCGGGGAGCTGTTTTTT	CASSNRSAGELFF
TRBJ2-3	-	TRBV4-1	-	TGCGCCAGCAGCCAAGAGGGTACAGAAACAGATACGCAGTATTTT	CASSQEGTETDTQYF
TRBJ2-3	-	TRBV5-5	-	TGTGCCAGCAGCGCCCTTGTTACAGGGCAGGGTACAGATACGCAGTATTTT	CASSALVTGQGTDTQYF
TRBJ2-3	-	TRBV7-2	TRBD2	TGTGCCAGCAGCCCGGGGGGGGGCCACCCGGGAACGCAGTATTTT	CASSPGGGHPGTQYF
TRBJ2-5	few	TRBV7-7	TRBD2	TGTGCCAGCAGCTTAAGCGGGGGGCTCCCAGAGACCCAGTACTTC	CASSLSGGLPETQYF
TRBJ2-7	-	TRBV5-4	TRBD1	TGTGCCAGCAGCCCCCAGACAGGGCCTGTCTCCTACGAGCAGTACTTC	CASSPQTGPVSYEQYF
TRBJ2-2	-	TRBV4-1	-	TGCGCCAGCAGCCAAGGACAGAACACCGGGGAGCTGTTTTTT	CASSQGQNTGELFF
TRBJ2-5	-	TRBV7-3	-	TGTGCCAGCAGCTTACGCGGCAGGGACCAAGAGACCCAGTACTTC	CASSLRGRDQETQYF
TRBJ1-2	-	TRBV9	-	TGTGCCAGCAGCGCCCGGGGGGACTATGGCTACACCTTC	CASSARGDYGYTF
TRBJ2-1	-	TRBV5-1	TRBD2	TGCGCCAGCAAGCTGAGCGGGGGGGCGCTTGAGCAGTTCTTC	CASKLSGGALEQFF
TRBJ2-3	few	TRBV12-5	-	TGTGCTAGTCAGAATCCGGCAGGGTCTACGCAGTATTTT	CASQNPAGSTQYF
TRBJ1-1	once	TRBV5-6	-	TGTGCCAGCAGCCCTGGGGGCGGGGGTGGTGAAGCTTTCTTT	CASSPGGGGGEAFF
TRBJ1-6	-	TRBV6-4	-	TGTGCCAGCAGTGACCTTTTCCGTGCCGCGAGTTCACCCCTCCACTTT	CASSDLFRAASSPLHF
TRBJ1-6	-	TRBV2	TRBD1	TGTGCCAGCAGTGAAGCGGCCAGGGGGAGTTCACCCCTCCACTTT	CASSEAARGSSPLHF
TRBJ2-2	-	TRBV2	TRBD1	TGTGCCAGCAGCCCCGGACAGGGACACCGGGAGCTGTTTTTT	CASSPGQGHRELFF
TRBJ2-3	-	TRBV11-2	TRBD2	TGTGCCAGCAGCTTAGGGGGAGTGGGCGGGGGGGTTACAGATACGCAGTATTTT	CASSLGGVGGGVTDTQYF
TRBJ1-5	-	TRBV6-1	TRBD1	TGTGCCAGCACCCCCTCGGGACAGGGGTATCAGCCCCAGCATTTT	CASTPSGQGYQPQHF
TRBJ1-3	-	TRBV5-6	-	TGTGCCAGCAGCTTGGTCGCGGTCTCTGGAAACACCATATATTTT	CASSLVAVSGNTIYF
TRBJ2-1	-	TRBV2	-	TGTGCCAGCAGGGGGGGGATAGGGGGAGAGCAGTTCTTC	CASRGGIGGEQFF
TRBJ2-7	-	TRBV28	TRBD2	TGTGCCAGCAGTTTGGGAGGGAATTACTACGAGCAGTACTTC	CASSLGGNYYEQYF
TRBJ2-2	-	TRBV5-6	TRBD1	TGTGCCAGCACCTTGGGGACAGGGACCGGGGAGCTGTTTTTT	CASTLGTGTGELFF
TRBJ1-5	-	TRBV19	-	TGTGCCAGTAGTATTTCAGATAGCAATCAGCCCCAGCATTTT	CASSISDSNQPQHF
TRBJ1-1	-	TRBV7-3	-	TGTGCCAGCAGCTTAATGGGGAGGACTGAAGCTTTCTTT	CASSLMGRTEAFF
TRBJ2-1	-	TRBV9	-	TGTGCCAGCAGCGCTCAAGGGGGGGGCATTTACAATGAGCAGTTCTTC	CASSAQGGGIYNEQFF
TRBJ1-2	-	TRBV4-1	-	TGCGCCAGCAGCCAACTGGACAGCTATGGCTACACCTTC	CASSQLDSYGYTF
TRBJ1-2	-	TRBV6-5	-	TGTGCCAGCAGTTACCCAGGGGAGAGAGGCTACACCTTC	CASSYPGERGYTF
TRBJ2-1	-	TRBV7-9	TRBD1	TGTGCCAGCAGCTTACTTCCGGGGACAGGGGGCGATTTCAATGAGCAGTTCTTC	CASSLLPGTGGDFNEQFF
TRBJ1-3	-	TRBV15	-	TGTGCCACCAGCAGAGATTTAGGAGTTAGTGGAAACACCATATATTTT	CATSRDLGVSGNTIYF
TRBJ1-2	-	TRBV27	-	TGTGCCAGCAGCCCGGACAGCTATGGCTACACCTTC	CASSPDSYGYTF